The 18 T cell receptor beta chains below come from one sample, sequenced in a study of T-cell reconstitution after alpha-beta-depleted transplantation in children. The authors prepared the TCRbeta library with unique molecular identifiers. One entry per CDR3 protein results from TCRdb running MiXCR on the PCR reads. The sample consists of around 670,000 distinct CDR3 sequences, about an eighth of them appearing once. The sequencing here drew on PBMCs, taken before TCRalphabeta/CD19-depleted stem cell transplant. Every receptor here comes from a girl aged 2-10 years with congenital amegakaryocytic thrombocytopenia, due to receive a stem cell transplant.

There are many counts of this clonotype. The CDR3 nucleotides are TGTGCCAGCAGCTTAAGGGTAGGGACTAGCCGCAATGAGCAGTTCTTC. It codes for CASSLRVGTSRNEQFF. The rearrangement joins TRBV7-3 to TRBJ2-1, with TRBD2 matching over 9 bases. Germline CDR1 is SGHTA and CDR2 is FQGTGA. CDR3 length: 16 amino acids. V lost 1 base and J lost 6; bases outside the gene matches: 7.

This clonotype was detected many times. The chain couples TRBV20-1 to TRBJ1-1, with no clear D. The CDR3 covers 14 residues. V lost 2 bases, J lost 0 bases, and 10 bases lay in between. Germline lookup yields CDR1 DFQATT and CDR2 SNEGSKA (reference sequence). In DNA form, the CDR3 reads TGCAGTGCTAGAAACTACGGGTTGAACACTGAAGCTTTCTTT. It is translated as CSARNYGLNTEAFF.

The chain carries TRBV4-1 and TRBJ1-6, with a weak D call TRBD1 (6 bases). CDR3 size: 15 residues. From germline, CDR1 is MGHRA and CDR2 YSYEKL. V dropped 1 base and J dropped 8 bases, with 12 bases sitting between them. CDR3 sequence reads: CASSQATGTDSPLHF. The CDR3 coding sequence is TGCGCCAGCAGCCAAGCTACAGGGACGGATTCACCCCTCCACTTT.

The gene calls are TRBV12-3 or TRBV12-4 and TRBJ2-1; 9 bases map to TRBD2. This CDR3 has 17 amino acids. The V segment lost 3 bases and the J segment 4 bases; nucleotides outside the gene matches: 10. CDR3 sequence: CASSFLVAGAGYNEQFF. The CDR3 bases are TGTGCCAGCAGTTTCCTTGTAGCGGGAGCAGGATACAATGAGCAGTTCTTC.

With respect to this clonotype: A clone one base away is much larger, so this may be a read error. The chain is built from TRBV6-1 and TRBJ2-1; 7 bases align to TRBD1. The CDR3 sequence is 14 residues long. CDR1 and CDR2 (germline): MNHNS, SASEGT. The CDR3 nucleotides read TGTACCAGCTCGGGACAGACTTCCTACAATGAGCAGTTCTTC. Amino acids: CTSSGQTSYNEQFF.

This clonotype has a handful of counts. The chain carries TRBV20-1 and TRBJ2-7, with TRBD1 as a possible D gene (5 bases). Trimming removed 3 bases from V and 3 bases from J, with 15 bases in between. Germline values: CDR1 DFQATT, CDR2 SNEGSKA (reference sequence). The CDR3 length is 14 residues. CDR3 nucleotides: TGCAGTGCTAGTTTACGCCGACAGTACTACGAGCAGTACTTC. This sequence encodes CSASLRRQYYEQYF.

Comments on this clonotype: The junction shows a germline mismatch at one end, possibly a read error. V usage is TRBV4-1 and J usage is TRBJ1-3; possible D gene TRBD1, 5 bases. Germline V gives CDR1 MGHRA, CDR2 YSYEKL. The CDR3 extends over 15 amino acids. The CDR3 here is CASSQDPGSGNSIYF. CDR3 nucleotides: TGCGCCAGCAGCCAAGATCCAGGGTCCGGAAACTCCATATATTTT.

This clonotype was seen only a few times. The gene calls are TRBV27 and TRBJ2-7; either TRBD1 or TRBD2 may fit D (5 bases each). V lost 5 bases and J lost 2, with 13 bases in between. The CDR3 spans 14 residues. Germline V lookup: CDR1 MNHEY, CDR2 SMNVEV (reference sequence). Written as DNA, the CDR3 is TGTGCCAGCAGTCGCCGGGACCGCACCTACGAGCAGTACTTC. Translation: CASSRRDRTYEQYF.

This clonotype was seen only a few times. The rearrangement joins TRBV19 to TRBJ1-5; 9 nucleotides agree with TRBD1. V lost 4 bases and J lost 4; bases outside the gene matches: 8. The CDR3 covers 16 residues. Germline-derived CDR1 and CDR2 are LNHDA and SQIVND (reference sequence). CDR3 sequence reads: CASSKIDRGSNQPQHF. DNA for the CDR3: TGTGCCAGTAGTAAAATCGACAGGGGGTCGAATCAGCCCCAGCATTTT.

This clonotype showed up just a few times. The CDR3: CASSLGPAGASTNIQYF. CDR3 bases: TGCGCCAGCAGCTTGGGCCCCGCGGGAGCTTCTACGAACATTCAGTACTTC. This chain joins TRBV5-1 and TRBJ2-4; 7 nucleotides align to TRBD2. There are 17 residues in the CDR3. Per the germline V gene, CDR1 is SGHRS and CDR2 is YFSETQ. J gave up 7 bases and V 0 bases, and 13 bases lay outside the gene matches.

Details on this clonotype: This may be a read error, as it is one base from a much larger clone. V is TRBV5-1 and J is TRBJ2-1; 7 bases align to TRBD1. V was clipped by 4 bases and J by 4 bases; unmatched bases: 8. CDR1 is SGHRS, CDR2 YFSETQ, per germline. The length of the CDR3 is 15 residues. CDR3 residues: CASSIMGDSYNEQFF. The CDR3 region has the DNA TGCGCCAGCAGCATCATGGGGGACAGTTACAATGAGCAGTTCTTC.

Worth noting for this clonotype: The junction does not match germline at one end; this may be a read error. The chain carries TRBV5-6 and TRBJ2-7; no clear D gene. CDR3 length: 13 residues. Germline CDR1 is SGHDT and CDR2 is YYEEEE. CDR3 DNA sequence: TGTGCCAGCAGCTTGGCATATTACTACGGGCAGTACTTC. This translates into CASSLAYYYGQYF.

This clonotype was counted only a few times. The V gene is TRBV20-1, the J gene TRBJ2-7; D perhaps matches TRBD1 (5 bases). The CDR3 sequence is 14 residues long. Trimming removed 1 base from V and 0 bases from J, with 10 bases in between. The V gene's germline CDR1 is DFQATT and CDR2 SNEGSKA (reference sequence). For the CDR3, the DNA is TGCAGTGCTAGAGGGACACGAACCTCCTACGAGCAGTACTTC. Protein product: CSARGTRTSYEQYF.

This clonotype was observed a few times. The V and J genes are TRBV7-9 and TRBJ2-7, with 7 bases matching TRBD1. Germline loops: CDR1 SEHNR, CDR2 FQNEAQ (reference sequence). This CDR3 comprises 15 residues. The V gene end was trimmed by 2 bases and the J gene end by 1 base; junction bases not matched to a gene: 5. The chain's CDR3 is CASSLRTGQSYEQYF. The DNA of the CDR3 is TGTGCCAGCAGCTTACGGACAGGCCAGTCCTACGAGCAGTACTTC. The full variable domain, rest sourced from reference TRBV7-9 and TRBJ2-7, is DTGVSQNPRHKITKRGQNVTFRCDPISEHNRLYWYRQTLGQGPEFLTYFQNEAQLEKSRLLSDRFSAERPKGSFSTLEIQRTEQGDSAMYLCASSLRTGQSYEQYFGPGTRLTVT.

This clonotype was detected only a few times. V usage is TRBV5-1 and J usage is TRBJ1-5; the D is unclear. Germline V gene lookup returns CDR1 SGHRS and CDR2 YFSETQ. This CDR3 is built from 15 residues. V was cut by 1 base and J by 0 bases, with 8 bases left in between. CDR3 coding DNA: TGCGCCAGCAGCTTGTTCGGGAATAGCAATCAGCCCCAGCATTTT. Translating gives CASSLFGNSNQPQHF.

The chain joins TRBV4-1 to TRBJ2-3; 8 positions match TRBD1. V shed 4 bases, J shed 4 bases, and the junction held 4 bases outside the gene matches. This CDR3 has 14 amino acids. Germline CDR1 and CDR2: MGHRA and YSYEKL. CDR3 in DNA: TGCGCCAGCAGCCCGGGACAGGAGGCAGATACGCAGTATTTT. Protein product: CASSPGQEADTQYF.

This clonotype has a count of ten or more. This chain uses TRBV6-2 or TRBV6-3 with TRBJ2-1; D unclear. V lost 2 bases and J 8 bases, leaving 13 bases between the germline ends. This CDR3 has 14 residues. From germline, CDR1 is MNHEY and CDR2 SVGEGT. CDR3 sequence reads: CASSYRRCRHEQFF. The CDR3 DNA reads as TGTGCCAGCAGTTACAGAAGGTGCCGCCATGAGCAGTTCTTC.

This clonotype was counted between two and nine times. Written as DNA, the CDR3 is TGTGCCAGCAGTTTTACTAGCGGGGGCACGAATACGCAGTATTTT. This gives the protein CASSFTSGGTNTQYF. The chain employs TRBV12-3 or TRBV12-4 and TRBJ2-3, with 11 bases lining up with TRBD2. V gave up 3 bases and J gave up 7 bases; unmatched junction bases: 6. CDR3 length: 15 residues.